The clone carrying this TCR beta chain appeared many times. The antigen is not known. For a library built for alpha chains, this beta chain is a stray read; little rests on its size. Unique molecular identifiers tagged every individual TCR cDNA molecule. A single record per CDR3 protein comes from TCRdb applying MiXCR to the 5' RACE reads. The table has thousands of distinct CDR3 sequences, around 7% seen once. The data originate from a study of spatial heterogeneity in lung cancer. Overall study: Raw sequencing reads included, on average, more than eight appearances of each unique TCR and UMI combination. Study-level points and caveats: Tumor TCRs that were ubiquitous and expanded showed up in blood more at resection than follow-up.

Stated time point: sample taken at primary tumor resection. The input material, whole RNA from tumor, nontumor lung or frozen PBMC, was sequenced unsorted. Samples were obtained from more than 70 donors, all untreated early-stage non-small cell lung cancer patients. The clonotype comes from a male donor with early-stage non-small cell lung cancer. Sequenced material: PBMCs, taken at surgery.

DNA for the CDR3: TGCGCCAGCAGCTTGGCCAGTCAGACCGAAGAGACCCAGTACTTC. It is translated as CASSLASQTEETQYF. The chain is built from TRBV5-1 and TRBJ2-5, with no clear D. The CDR3 has 15 residues. The V end lost 0 bases, the J end lost 3 bases, and 12 bases lay between the germline ends. In germline, CDR1 is SGHRS, CDR2 YFSETQ.